This T cell receptor beta chain was retrieved from a study of Graves' ophthalmopathy and Graves' hyperthyroidism. Investigators amplified TCR beta CDR3 regions from RNA transcripts. Second-round multiplex PCR came after first-round RT-PCR with HTBI primers. TCRdb itself ran the multiplex PCR reads through MiXCR, one entry per CDR3 protein. The sample yields over a million distinct CDR3 sequences, 35% to 40% seen once. About this clonotype: What it recognizes is unknown.

The hyperthyroidism patients, aged 18 to 65, had been newly diagnosed, with under 2 months' duration. Orbital computed tomography, together with clinical symptoms, serum thyroxine, TRAb and thyroid ultrasound, was used for diagnosis. Whole-study results and caveats: Most expanded clonotypes in thyroid above 0.001 frequency also showed up in blood.

The receptor was isolated from an adult man with Graves' hyperthyroidism. The sequenced sample was peripheral blood or thyroid tissue (not recorded which).

The CDR3 nucleotides read TGTGCCAGCAGTCCCCTCGGACAGGGAGGAGAGACCCAGTACTTC. Translating gives CASSPLGQGGETQYF. This chain links TRBV12-3 or TRBV12-4 with TRBJ2-5; TRBD1 agrees at 8 bases. The CDR3 runs 15 residues. The junction had 9 bases not matched to a gene; V was cut back by 5 bases and J by 4 bases.